This T cell receptor beta chain comes out of a study of human T cells and chemical hapten exposure. Study information: A patient group, mainly female, showed alopecia areata, totalis or universalis.

Findings and caveats of the study: The number of TCRs above 1 in 1000 frequency did not change after DPC sensitization.

CDR1 is SEHNR and CDR2 is FQNEAQ in the germline V gene (reference sequence). This CDR3 has 14 amino acids. V was clipped by 5 bases and J by 1 base, with 8 bases between them. Of note for this clonotype: Antigen specificity is unknown.

Regarding time point: pre-sensitization, week 0. The treatment: therapeutic diphenylcyclopropenone sensitization with weekly scalp DPC. TCRdb reanalysed the RACE reads using MiXCR and keeps one entry per CDR3 protein. The sample holds 50,000 to 65,000 distinct CDR3 sequences, around 7% seen once. The gene calls are TRBV7-9 and TRBJ1-4; D ambiguous. This specimen was whole blood, taken in connection with sensitization to the hapten diphenylcyclopropenone (DPC). This TCR was recovered from a woman aged 25 to 39 with alopecia areata. Some clones in this sample may be carry-over from other donors' samples. CDR3 protein: CASSQFITNEKLFF. The CDR3, as DNA: TGTGCCAGCAGCCAATTCATAACTAATGAAAAACTGTTTTTT.